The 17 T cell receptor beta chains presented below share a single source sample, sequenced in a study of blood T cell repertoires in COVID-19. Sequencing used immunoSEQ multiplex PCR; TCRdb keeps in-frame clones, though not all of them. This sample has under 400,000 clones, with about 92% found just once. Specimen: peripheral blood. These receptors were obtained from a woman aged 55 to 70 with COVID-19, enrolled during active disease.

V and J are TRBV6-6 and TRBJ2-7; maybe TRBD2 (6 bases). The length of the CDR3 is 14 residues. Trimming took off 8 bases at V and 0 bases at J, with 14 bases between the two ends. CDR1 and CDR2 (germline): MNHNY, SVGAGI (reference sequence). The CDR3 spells CASRPGTASYEQYF. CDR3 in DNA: TGTGCCAGCCGTCCCGGGACTGCCTCCTACGAGCAGTACTTC.

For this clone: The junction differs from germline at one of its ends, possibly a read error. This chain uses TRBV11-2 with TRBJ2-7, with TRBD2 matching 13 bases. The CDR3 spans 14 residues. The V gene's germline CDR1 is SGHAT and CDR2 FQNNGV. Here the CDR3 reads CASSLLRTSGGADF. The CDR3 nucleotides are TGTGCCAGCAGCTTATTACGAACTAGCGGGGGGGCAGACTTC.

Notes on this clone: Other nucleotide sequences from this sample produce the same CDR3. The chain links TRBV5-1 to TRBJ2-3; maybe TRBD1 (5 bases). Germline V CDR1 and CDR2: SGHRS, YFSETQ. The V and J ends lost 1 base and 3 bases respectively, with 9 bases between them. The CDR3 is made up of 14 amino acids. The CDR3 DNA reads TGCGCCAGCAGCTTGCAAGGGGAAACAGATACGCAGTATTTT. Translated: CASSLQGETDTQYF.

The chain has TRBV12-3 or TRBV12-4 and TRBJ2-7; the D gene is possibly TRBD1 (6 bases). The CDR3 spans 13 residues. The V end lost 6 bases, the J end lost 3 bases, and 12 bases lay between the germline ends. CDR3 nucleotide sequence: TGTGCCAGCAGCCGGACAGTGCGCTACGAGCAGTACTTC. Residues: CASSRTVRYEQYF.

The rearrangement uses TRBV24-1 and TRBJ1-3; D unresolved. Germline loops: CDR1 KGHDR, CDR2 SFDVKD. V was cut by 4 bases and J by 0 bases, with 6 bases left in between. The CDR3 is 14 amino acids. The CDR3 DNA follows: TGTGCCACCAGTGACTCGGGCTCTGGAAACACCATATATTTT. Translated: CATSDSGSGNTIYF.

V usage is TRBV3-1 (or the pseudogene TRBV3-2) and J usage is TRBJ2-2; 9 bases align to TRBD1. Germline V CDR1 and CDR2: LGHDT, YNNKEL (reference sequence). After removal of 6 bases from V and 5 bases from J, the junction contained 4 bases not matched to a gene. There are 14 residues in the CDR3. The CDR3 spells CASRRQGGTGELFF. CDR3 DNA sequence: TGTGCCAGCAGAAGACAGGGGGGAACCGGGGAGCTGTTTTTT.

The CDR3, as DNA: TGTGCCAGCAGCTTAAATAGCGGGGGGGAAGAGACCCAGTACTTC. Translation: CASSLNSGGEETQYF. The J gene is TRBJ2-5, the V gene TRBV7-6; the match to TRBD2 covers 11 bases. The CDR3 has 15 residues. Germline trimming cut 2 bases from V and 3 bases from J; bases unmatched to any gene: 2. Per germline, CDR1 SGHVS and CDR2 FNYEAQ. The variable domain in full, with the rest retrieved from reference TRBV7-6 and TRBJ2-5, is GAGVSQSPRYKVTKRGQDVALRCDPISGHVSLYWYRQALGQGPEFLTYFNYEAQQDKSGLPNDRFSAERPEGSISTLTIQRTEQRDSAMYRCASSLNSGGEETQYFGPGTRLLVL.

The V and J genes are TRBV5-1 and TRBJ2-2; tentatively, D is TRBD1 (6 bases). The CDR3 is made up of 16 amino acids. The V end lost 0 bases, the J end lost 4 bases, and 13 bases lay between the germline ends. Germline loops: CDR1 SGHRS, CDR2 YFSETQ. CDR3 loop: CASSLALGAITGELFF. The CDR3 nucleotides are TGCGCCAGCAGCTTGGCGTTGGGGGCGATCACCGGGGAGCTGTTTTTT.

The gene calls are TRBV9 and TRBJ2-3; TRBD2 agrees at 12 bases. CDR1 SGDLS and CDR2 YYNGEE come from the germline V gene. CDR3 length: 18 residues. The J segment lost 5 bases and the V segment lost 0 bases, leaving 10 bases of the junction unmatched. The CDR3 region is CASSVGASGGARIDTQYF. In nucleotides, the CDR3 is TGTGCCAGCAGCGTAGGGGCTAGCGGGGGGGCCAGGATAGATACGCAGTATTTT.

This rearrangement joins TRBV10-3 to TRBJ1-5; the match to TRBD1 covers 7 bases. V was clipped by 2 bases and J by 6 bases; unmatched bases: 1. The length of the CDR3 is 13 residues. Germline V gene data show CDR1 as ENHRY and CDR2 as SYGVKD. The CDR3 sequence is CAISEDRVQPQHF. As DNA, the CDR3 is TGTGCCATCAGTGAGGACAGGGTTCAGCCCCAGCATTTT.

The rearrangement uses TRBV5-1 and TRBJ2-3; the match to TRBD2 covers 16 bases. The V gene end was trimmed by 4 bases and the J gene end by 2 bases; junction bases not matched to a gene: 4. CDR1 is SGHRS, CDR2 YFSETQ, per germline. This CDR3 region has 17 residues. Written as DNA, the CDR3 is TGCGCCAGCAGCCCGGGACTAGCGGGGGGGTTCACAGATACGCAGTATTTT. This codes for CASSPGLAGGFTDTQYF.

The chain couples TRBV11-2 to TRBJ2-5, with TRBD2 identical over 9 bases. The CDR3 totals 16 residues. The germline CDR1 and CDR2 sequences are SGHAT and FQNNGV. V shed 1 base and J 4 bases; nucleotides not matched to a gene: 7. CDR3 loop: CASSLVTSGSSETQYF. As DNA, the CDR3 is TGTGCCAGCAGCTTAGTTACTAGCGGGTCATCAGAGACCCAGTACTTC.

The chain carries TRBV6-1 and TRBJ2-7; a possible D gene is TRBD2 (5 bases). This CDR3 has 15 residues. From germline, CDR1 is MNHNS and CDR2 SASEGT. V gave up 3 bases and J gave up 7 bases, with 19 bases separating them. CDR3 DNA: TGTGCCAGCAGTGAGGGTGGTAGCGCTCTCTGGGAGCAGTACTTC. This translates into CASSEGGSALWEQYF.

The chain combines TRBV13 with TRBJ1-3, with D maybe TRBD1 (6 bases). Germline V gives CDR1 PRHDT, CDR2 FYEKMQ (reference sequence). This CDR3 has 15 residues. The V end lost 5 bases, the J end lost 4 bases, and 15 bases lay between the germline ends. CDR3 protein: CASSPPRGRGNTIYF. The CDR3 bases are TGTGCCAGCAGCCCCCCCAGGGGCAGGGGAAACACCATATATTTT.

CDR3 nucleotides: TGTGCCAGCAGTTTCGCGGAGACTGAAGCTTTCTTT. Protein sequence: CASSFAETEAFF. The chain employs TRBV12-3 or TRBV12-4 and TRBJ1-1; D is uncertain. This CDR3 is 12 amino acids long. Between the trimmed V and J ends, which lost 3 bases and 5 bases, there was a span of 7 bases.

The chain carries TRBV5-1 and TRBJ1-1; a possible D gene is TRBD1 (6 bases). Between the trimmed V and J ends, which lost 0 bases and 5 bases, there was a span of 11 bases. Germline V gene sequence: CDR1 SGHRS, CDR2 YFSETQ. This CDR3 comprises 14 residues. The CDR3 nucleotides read TGCGCCAGCAGCTTGGAACAGGGAGGGACTGAAGCTTTCTTT. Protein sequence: CASSLEQGGTEAFF.

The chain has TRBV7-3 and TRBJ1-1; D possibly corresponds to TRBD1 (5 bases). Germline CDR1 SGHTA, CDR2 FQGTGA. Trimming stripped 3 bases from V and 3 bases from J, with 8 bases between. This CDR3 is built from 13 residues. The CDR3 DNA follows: TGTGCCAGCAGCTTCGGGGGTTACACTGAAGCTTTCTTT. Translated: CASSFGGYTEAFF. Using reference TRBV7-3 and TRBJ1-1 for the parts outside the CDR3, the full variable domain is GAGVSQTPSNKVTEKGKYVELRCDPISGHTALYWYRQSLGQGPEFLIYFQGTGAADDSGLPNDRFFAVRPEGSVSTLKIQRTERGDSAVYLCASSFGGYTEAFFGQGTRLTVV.